The rows below give T cell receptor beta chains drawn from one sample of a study of CD8+ T cells in alopecia areata. Sequencing was performed with immunoSEQ multiplex PCR; in TCRdb, only in-frame clones are kept and a portion is missing. The table records approximately 150,000 clones, less than 80% of them present only once. The sequences come from CD8+ T cells sorted from blood, collected at week 0. These receptors were collected from a human donor with alopecia areata. The CDR3 runs from the conserved cysteine through the conserved F or W. A D gene is named only where the DNA matches it firmly. Only part of the rows carry a size: once, few, many, or a class if the clone is expanded.

D gene,V gene,clone size,J gene,CDR3 protein,CDR3 DNA
NA,TRBV19,NA,TRBJ2-4,CASTAGWADIQYF,TGTGCCAGTACCGCGGGATGGGCGGACATTCAGTACTTC
NA,TRBV5-6,once,TRBJ2-7,CASSFGHSYEQYF,TGTGCCAGCAGCTTCGGGCACTCCTACGAGCAGTACTTC
NA,TRBV19,NA,TRBJ2-7,CASSIGGFREQYF,TGTGCCAGTAGTATTGGAGGGTTTAGGGAGCAGTACTTC
TRBD1,TRBV29-1,NA,TRBJ2-7,CSVETAGTGYEQYF,TGCAGCGTTGAAACCGCCGGGACAGGGTACGAGCAGTACTTC
TRBD1,TRBV7-8,NA,TRBJ2-3,CASSPTPGQGADTQYF,TGTGCCAGCAGCCCGACCCCGGGACAGGGGGCGGATACGCAGTATTTT
NA,TRBV5-1,NA,TRBJ2-7,CASSSGGFYEQYF,TGCGCCAGCAGCTCCGGGGGATTCTACGAGCAGTACTTC
TRBD1,TRBV9,NA,TRBJ2-7,CASSSGTGDEQYF,TGTGCCAGCAGCTCCGGGACAGGGGACGAGCAGTACTTC
NA,TRBV7-9,few,TRBJ1-4,CASSPTTQRLFF,TGTGCCAGCAGCCCAACGACACAGAGACTGTTTTTT
TRBD2,TRBV4-1,NA,TRBJ2-5,CASSQGGGAETQYF,TGCGCCAGCAGCCAGGGCGGGGGGGCGGAGACCCAGTACTTC
TRBD1,TRBV4-1,NA,TRBJ2-2,CASSLQGATYTGELFF,TGCGCCAGCAGCCTACAGGGGGCTACGTACACCGGGGAGCTGTTTTTT
TRBD1,TRBV29-1,NA,TRBJ1-3,CSVSTGTSGNTIYF,TGCAGCGTCTCGACAGGGACCTCTGGAAACACCATATATTTT
NA,TRBV30,once,TRBJ1-1,CAWSVGVGNTEAFF,TGTGCCTGGAGTGTTGGGGTAGGGAACACTGAAGCTTTCTTT
NA,TRBV19,NA,TRBJ2-1,CASSIVLYGSYNEQFF,TGTGCCAGTAGTATAGTTTTGTATGGCAGCTACAATGAGCAGTTCTTC
NA,TRBV7-9,few,TRBJ2-1,CASSFGQNEQFF,TGTGCCAGCAGCTTCGGACAGAATGAGCAGTTCTTC
TRBD2,TRBV7-9,NA,TRBJ2-1,CASSLKKPAGLADHNEQFF,TGTGCCAGCAGCTTAAAGAAACCGGCCGGACTAGCGGACCACAATGAGCAGTTCTTC
NA,TRBV6-5,NA,TRBJ1-2,CASSNTNYGYTF,TGTGCCAGTTCAAACACTAACTATGGCTACACCTTC
NA,TRBV2,few,TRBJ1-5,CASSERPRYSNQPQHF,TGTGCCAGCAGTGAAAGGCCCCGCTACAGCAATCAGCCCCAGCATTTT
TRBD2,TRBV15,few,TRBJ2-3,CATSRSSSGGADTQYF,TGTGCCACCAGCAGATCATCTAGCGGGGGGGCAGATACGCAGTATTTT
NA,TRBV6-5,NA,TRBJ1-3,CASSMDGNSGNTIYF,TGTGCCAGCAGTATGGACGGCAACTCTGGAAACACCATATATTTT
NA,TRBV27,NA,TRBJ2-7,CASSLRGAEEQYF,TGTGCCAGCAGTTTAAGGGGAGCGGAAGAGCAGTACTTC
TRBD1,TRBV13,few,TRBJ1-2,CASSSGQGNGYTF,TGTGCCAGCAGCTCAGGACAGGGCAATGGCTACACCTTC
NA,TRBV11-2,NA,TRBJ1-1,CASSLRLRDPNTEAFF,TGTGCCAGCAGCTTACGGCTCCGAGACCCGAACACTGAAGCTTTCTTT
TRBD1,TRBV13,NA,TRBJ2-1,CASSQGQGNEQFF,TGTGCCAGCAGCCAGGGACAGGGGAATGAGCAGTTCTTC
TRBD1,TRBV5-6,NA,TRBJ2-7,CASSLGLSGTGGYEQYF,TGTGCCAGCAGCTTGGGCTTGTCCGGGACAGGGGGCTACGAGCAGTACTTC
NA,TRBV6-5,few,TRBJ2-2,CASSRAYGELFF,TGTGCCAGCAGCAGGGCGTACGGGGAGCTGTTTTTT
NA,TRBV30,NA,TRBJ1-1,CAWSVMGGAFF,TGTGCCTGGAGTGTAATGGGTGGAGCTTTCTTT
NA,TRBV7-9,NA,TRBJ2-1,CASSIPGGQYNEQFF,TGTGCCAGCAGCATCCCCGGGGGGCAGTACAATGAGCAGTTCTTC
NA,TRBV29-1,NA,TRBJ1-4,CSVDDTSTNEKLFF,TGCAGCGTTGACGACACTTCAACTAATGAAAAACTGTTTTTT
NA,TRBV2,NA,TRBJ2-2,CARGTESTGELFF,TGTGCCAGAGGGACCGAAAGTACCGGGGAGCTGTTTTTT
TRBD2,TRBV7-9,NA,TRBJ2-2,CASSTPSSGGNTGELFF,TGTGCCAGCAGCACGCCCTCTAGCGGGGGGAACACCGGGGAGCTGTTTTTT
NA,TRBV29-1,NA,TRBJ2-2,CSAWDTGELFF,TGCAGCGCCTGGGACACCGGGGAGCTGTTTTTT
TRBD1,TRBV28,NA,TRBJ1-1,CASSLYAGGNTEAFF,TGTGCCAGCAGTTTATACGCAGGGGGGAACACTGAAGCTTTCTTT
TRBD2,TRBV5-1,NA,TRBJ2-7,CASSLDYGGYYEQYF,TGCGCCAGCAGCTTGGACTACGGGGGGTACTACGAGCAGTACTTC
NA,TRBV5-1,NA,TRBJ2-7,CASSQSAYEQYF,TGCGCCAGCAGCCAGAGCGCCTACGAGCAGTACTTC
NA,TRBV10-3,few,TRBJ2-3,CAISGSDSDTQYF,TGTGCCATCAGTGGGAGTGACTCAGATACGCAGTATTTT
NA,TRBV30,few,TRBJ2-7,CAWSDSYEQYF,TGTGCCTGGAGTGACTCCTACGAGCAGTACTTC
NA,TRBV5-1,NA,TRBJ1-1,CASNQGMNTEAFF,TGCGCCAGCAATCAGGGCATGAACACTGAAGCTTTCTTT
TRBD1,TRBV7-9,once,TRBJ2-5,CASIAGQGAETQYF,TGTGCCAGCATTGCCGGACAGGGAGCGGAGACCCAGTACTTC
NA,TRBV27,NA,TRBJ2-7,CASSLRTDSYEQYF,TGTGCCAGCAGTTTACGGACAGACTCCTACGAGCAGTACTTC
NA,TRBV29-1,few,TRBJ2-5,CSVAGSRGQETQYF,TGCAGCGTCGCAGGGTCGAGGGGCCAAGAGACCCAGTACTTC
NA,TRBV4-2,NA,TRBJ2-5,CASSQGSSETQYF,TGTGCCAGCAGCCAAGGGTCTTCGGAGACCCAGTACTTC
TRBD1,TRBV10-3,NA,TRBJ2-7,CAISVDAQGFEQYF,TGTGCCATCAGCGTGGATGCACAGGGGTTTGAGCAGTACTTC
TRBD1,TRBV4-1,NA,TRBJ1-2,CASSQRDRQGNGYTF,TGCGCCAGCAGCCAAAGGGATAGACAGGGAAATGGCTACACCTTC
NA,TRBV5-6,NA,TRBJ1-2,CASSLWSAGYTF,TGTGCCAGCAGCTTGTGGTCTGCTGGCTACACCTTC
NA,TRBV13,NA,TRBJ2-7,CASSRDGSHEQYF,TGTGCCAGCAGCCGGGACGGATCCCACGAGCAGTACTTC
NA,TRBV29-1,few,TRBJ1-1,CSTVDSFMNTEAFF,TGCAGCACCGTTGACAGCTTCATGAACACTGAAGCTTTCTTT
TRBD1,TRBV12-5,NA,TRBJ1-5,CASARDRGGNQPQHF,TGTGCTAGTGCTCGAGACAGGGGAGGCAATCAGCCCCAGCATTTT
TRBD2,TRBV11-2,NA,TRBJ2-1,CASSLRGTSNLGNEQFF,TGTGCCAGCAGCTTAAGGGGGACTAGTAATTTGGGCAATGAGCAGTTCTTC
NA,TRBV7-9,NA,TRBJ1-5,CASTSGEGNQPQHF,TGTGCCAGCACATCGGGGGAAGGCAATCAGCCCCAGCATTTT
NA,TRBV7-9,NA,TRBJ1-5,CASSLENQPQHF,TGTGCCAGCAGCTTAGAGAATCAGCCCCAGCATTTT
NA,TRBV5-1,NA,TRBJ1-1,CASRVAGMNTEAFF,TGCGCCAGCAGGGTCGCAGGCATGAACACTGAAGCTTTCTTT
TRBD1,TRBV30,NA,TRBJ1-2,CASDRDRDNYGYTF,TGTGCCTCGGACCGGGACAGGGACAACTATGGCTACACCTTC
NA,TRBV27,NA,TRBJ2-7,CASRYATKQYF,TGTGCCAGCAGATACGCTACGAAGCAGTACTTC
NA,TRBV5-1,NA,TRBJ2-3,CASSLLSMTPPTDTQYF,TGCGCCAGCAGCTTGCTTAGCATGACCCCTCCCACAGATACGCAGTATTTT
NA,TRBV19,NA,TRBJ1-1,CASRAVGMAFF,TGTGCCAGTAGGGCCGTGGGGATGGCTTTCTTT
NA,TRBV12-5,once,TRBJ1-6,CASGLASSPLHF,TGTGCTAGTGGTTTGGCGAGTTCACCCCTCCACTTT
NA,TRBV7-9,NA,TRBJ2-5,CASSLEGVETQYF,TGTGCCAGCAGCTTAGAGGGAGTCGAGACCCAGTACTTC